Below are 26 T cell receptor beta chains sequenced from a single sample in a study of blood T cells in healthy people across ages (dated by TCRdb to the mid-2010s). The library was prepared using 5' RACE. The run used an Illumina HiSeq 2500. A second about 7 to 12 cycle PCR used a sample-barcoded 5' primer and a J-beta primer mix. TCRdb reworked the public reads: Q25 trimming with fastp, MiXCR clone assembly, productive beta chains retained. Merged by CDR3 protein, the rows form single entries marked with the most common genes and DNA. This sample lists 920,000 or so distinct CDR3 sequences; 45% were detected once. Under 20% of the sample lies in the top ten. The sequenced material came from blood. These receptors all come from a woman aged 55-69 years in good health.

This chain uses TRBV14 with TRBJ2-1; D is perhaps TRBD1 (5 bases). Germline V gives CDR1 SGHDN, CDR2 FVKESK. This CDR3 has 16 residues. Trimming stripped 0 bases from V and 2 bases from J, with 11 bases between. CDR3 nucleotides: TGTGCCAGCAGCCAAGATCGACAGCCCCCCTACAATGAGCAGTTCTTC. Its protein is CASSQDRQPPYNEQFF.

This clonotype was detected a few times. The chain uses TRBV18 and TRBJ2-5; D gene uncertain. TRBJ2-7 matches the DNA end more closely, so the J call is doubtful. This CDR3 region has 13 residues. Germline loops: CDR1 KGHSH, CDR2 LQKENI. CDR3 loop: CASSHSQTYEQYF. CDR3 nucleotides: TGTGCCAGCTCCCACTCCCAGACCTACGAGCAGTACTTC.

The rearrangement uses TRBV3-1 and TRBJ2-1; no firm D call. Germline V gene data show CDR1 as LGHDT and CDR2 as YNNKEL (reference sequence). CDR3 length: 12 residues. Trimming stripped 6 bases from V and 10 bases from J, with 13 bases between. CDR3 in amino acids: CASSHTVTEQFF. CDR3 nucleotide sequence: TGTGCCAGCAGTCACACAGTAACAGAGCAGTTCTTC.

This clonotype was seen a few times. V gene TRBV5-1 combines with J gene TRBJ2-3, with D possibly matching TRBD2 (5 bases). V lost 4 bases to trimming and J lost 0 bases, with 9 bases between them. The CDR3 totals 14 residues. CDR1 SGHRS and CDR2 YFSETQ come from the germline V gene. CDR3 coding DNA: TGCGCCAGCAGCCATAGGACTAGCACAGATACGCAGTATTTT. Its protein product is CASSHRTSTDTQYF.

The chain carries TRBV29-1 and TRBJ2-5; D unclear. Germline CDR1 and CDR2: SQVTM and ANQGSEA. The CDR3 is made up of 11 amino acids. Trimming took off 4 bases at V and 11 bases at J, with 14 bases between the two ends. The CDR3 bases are TGCAGCGTTGGACGCCCTCCGGTACAGTACTTC. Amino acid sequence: CSVGRPPVQYF.

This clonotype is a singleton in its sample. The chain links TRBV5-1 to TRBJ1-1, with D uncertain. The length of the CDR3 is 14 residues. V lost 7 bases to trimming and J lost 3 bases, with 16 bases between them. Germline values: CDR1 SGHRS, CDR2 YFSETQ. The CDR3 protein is CASSFSDRDTEAFF. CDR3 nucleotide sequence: TGCGCCAGCTCCTTCAGTGACCGGGACACTGAAGCTTTCTTT.

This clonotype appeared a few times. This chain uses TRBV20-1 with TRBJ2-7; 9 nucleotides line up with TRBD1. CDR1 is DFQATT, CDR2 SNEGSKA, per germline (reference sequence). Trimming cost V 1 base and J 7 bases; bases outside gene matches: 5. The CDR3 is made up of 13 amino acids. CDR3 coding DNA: TGCAGTGCTAGAGGGACAGGGGCGTCAGAGCAGTACTTC. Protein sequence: CSARGTGASEQYF.

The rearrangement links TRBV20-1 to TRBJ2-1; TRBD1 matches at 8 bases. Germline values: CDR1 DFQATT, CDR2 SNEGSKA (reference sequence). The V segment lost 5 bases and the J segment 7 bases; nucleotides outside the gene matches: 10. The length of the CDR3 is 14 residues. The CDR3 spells CSAGVGQGFNEQFF. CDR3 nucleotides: TGCAGTGCTGGGGTCGGACAGGGTTTTAATGAGCAGTTCTTC.

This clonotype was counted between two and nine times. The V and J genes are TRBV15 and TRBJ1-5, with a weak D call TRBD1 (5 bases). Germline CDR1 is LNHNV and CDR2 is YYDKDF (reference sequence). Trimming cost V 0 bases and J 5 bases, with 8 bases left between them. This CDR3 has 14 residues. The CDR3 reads CATSRDRGYQPQHF. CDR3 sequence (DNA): TGTGCCACCAGCAGAGATCGGGGGTATCAGCCCCAGCATTTT.

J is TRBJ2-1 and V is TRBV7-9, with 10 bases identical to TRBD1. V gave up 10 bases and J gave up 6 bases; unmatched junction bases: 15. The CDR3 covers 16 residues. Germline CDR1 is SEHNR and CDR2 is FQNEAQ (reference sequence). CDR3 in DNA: TGTGCCATGCAGTCACCATCCGGGACAGGGGCCAATGAGCAGTTCTTC. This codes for CAMQSPSGTGANEQFF. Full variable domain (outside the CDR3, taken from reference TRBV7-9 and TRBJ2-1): DTGVSQNPRHKITKRGQNVTFRCDPISEHNRLYWYRQTLGQGPEFLTYFQNEAQLEKSRLLSDRFSAERPKGSFSTLEIQRTEQGDSAMYLCAMQSPSGTGANEQFFGPGTRLTVL.

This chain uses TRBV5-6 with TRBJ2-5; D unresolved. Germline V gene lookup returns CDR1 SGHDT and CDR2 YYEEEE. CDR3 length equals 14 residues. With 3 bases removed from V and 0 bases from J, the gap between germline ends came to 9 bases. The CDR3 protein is CASSSSDNQETQYF. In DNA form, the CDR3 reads TGTGCCAGCAGCTCGTCCGACAACCAAGAGACCCAGTACTTC.

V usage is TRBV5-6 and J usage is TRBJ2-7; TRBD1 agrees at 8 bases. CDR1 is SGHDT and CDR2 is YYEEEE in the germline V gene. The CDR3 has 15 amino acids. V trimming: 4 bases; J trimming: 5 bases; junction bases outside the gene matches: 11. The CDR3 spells CASSQRTGKGHEQYF. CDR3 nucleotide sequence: TGTGCCAGCAGCCAAAGGACAGGGAAAGGCCACGAGCAGTACTTC.

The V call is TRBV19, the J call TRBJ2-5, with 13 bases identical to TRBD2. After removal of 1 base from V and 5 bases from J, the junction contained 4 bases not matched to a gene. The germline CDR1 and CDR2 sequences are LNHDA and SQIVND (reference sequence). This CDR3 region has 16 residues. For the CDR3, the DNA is TGTGCCAGTAGTATAGGGGGGACTAGCGGGATGGAGACCCAGTACTTC. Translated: CASSIGGTSGMETQYF.

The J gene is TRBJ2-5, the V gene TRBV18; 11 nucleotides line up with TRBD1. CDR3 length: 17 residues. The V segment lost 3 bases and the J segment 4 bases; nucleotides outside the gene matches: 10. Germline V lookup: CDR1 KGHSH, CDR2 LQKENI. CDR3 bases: TGTGCCAGCTCACCCCCTAGGACAGGGGGCGCGGGAGAGACCCAGTACTTC. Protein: CASSPPRTGGAGETQYF. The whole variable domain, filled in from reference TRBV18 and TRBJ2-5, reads NAGVMQNPRHLVRRRGQEARLRCSPMKGHSHVYWYRQLPEEGLKFMVYLQKENIIDESGMPKERFSAEFPKEGPSILRIQQVVRGDSAAYFCASSPPRTGGAGETQYFGPGTRLLVL.

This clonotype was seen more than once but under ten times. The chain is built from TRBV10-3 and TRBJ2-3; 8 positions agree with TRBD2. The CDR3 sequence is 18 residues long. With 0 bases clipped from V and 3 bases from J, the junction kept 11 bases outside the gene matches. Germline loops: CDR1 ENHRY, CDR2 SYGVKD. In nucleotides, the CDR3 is TGTGCCATCAGTGAGTCGGGTTTCGGGAGGGCCCGGACAGATACGCAGTATTTT. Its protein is CAISESGFGRARTDTQYF.

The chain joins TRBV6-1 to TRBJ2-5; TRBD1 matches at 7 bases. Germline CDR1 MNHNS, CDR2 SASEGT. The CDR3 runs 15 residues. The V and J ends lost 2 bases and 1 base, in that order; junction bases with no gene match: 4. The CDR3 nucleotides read TGTGCCAGCAGTGAATTGGGACAGAGCCAAGAGACCCAGTACTTC. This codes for CASSELGQSQETQYF.

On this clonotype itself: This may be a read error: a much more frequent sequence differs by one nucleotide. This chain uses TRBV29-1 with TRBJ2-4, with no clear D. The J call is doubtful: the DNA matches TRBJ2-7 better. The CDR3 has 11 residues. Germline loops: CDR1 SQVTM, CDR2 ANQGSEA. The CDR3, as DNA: TGCAGCGCAAATTCGGCCTACGAGCAGTACTTC. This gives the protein CSANSAYEQYF.

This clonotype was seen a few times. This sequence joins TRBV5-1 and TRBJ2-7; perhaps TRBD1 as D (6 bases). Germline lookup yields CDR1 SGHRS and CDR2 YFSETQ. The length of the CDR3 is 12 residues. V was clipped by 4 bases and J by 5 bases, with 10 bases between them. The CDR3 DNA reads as TGCGCCAGCAGCGACCACAGGGACGAGCAGTACTTC. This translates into CASSDHRDEQYF.

The CDR3 sequence is CASSYETVVSGANVLTF. The CDR3 DNA follows: TGTGCCAGCAGTTACGAGACAGTCGTCTCTGGGGCCAACGTCCTGACTTTC. The chain links TRBV6-5 to TRBJ2-6; perhaps TRBD1 as D (5 bases). The CDR3 is 17 amino acids. V was clipped by 2 bases and J by 0 bases, with 11 bases between them. Germline CDR1 is MNHEY and CDR2 is SVGAGI.

DNA for the CDR3: TGCAGTGCTAGAACCTCAGGGGGCGGCTACACCTTC. It codes for CSARTSGGGYTF. The chain combines TRBV20-1 with TRBJ1-2, with 8 bases matching TRBD1. V dropped 2 bases and J dropped 8; count of bases not matched to a gene: 4. The CDR3 is 12 residues long. Germline lookup yields CDR1 DFQATT and CDR2 SNEGSKA (reference sequence).

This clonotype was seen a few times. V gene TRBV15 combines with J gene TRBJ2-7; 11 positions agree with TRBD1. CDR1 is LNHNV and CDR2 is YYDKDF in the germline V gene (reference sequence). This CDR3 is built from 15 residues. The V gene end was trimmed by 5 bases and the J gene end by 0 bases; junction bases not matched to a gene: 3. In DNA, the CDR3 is TGTGCCACCAGCCCCGGGACAGGGGGCTCCTACGAGCAGTACTTC. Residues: CATSPGTGGSYEQYF.

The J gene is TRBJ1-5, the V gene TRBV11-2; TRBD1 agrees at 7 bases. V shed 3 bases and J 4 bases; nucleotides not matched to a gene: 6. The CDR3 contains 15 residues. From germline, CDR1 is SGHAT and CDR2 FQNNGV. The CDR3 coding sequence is TGTGCCAGCAGCTTGCGTGCAGGGGGTAATCAGCCCCAGCATTTT. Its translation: CASSLRAGGNQPQHF.

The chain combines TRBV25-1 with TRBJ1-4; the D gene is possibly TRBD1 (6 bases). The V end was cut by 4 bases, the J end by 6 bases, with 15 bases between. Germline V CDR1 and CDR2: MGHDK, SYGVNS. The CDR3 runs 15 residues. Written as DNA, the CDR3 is TGTGCCAGCAGTGTAGGACAGAGGGCGGATGAAAAACTGTTTTTT. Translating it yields CASSVGQRADEKLFF.

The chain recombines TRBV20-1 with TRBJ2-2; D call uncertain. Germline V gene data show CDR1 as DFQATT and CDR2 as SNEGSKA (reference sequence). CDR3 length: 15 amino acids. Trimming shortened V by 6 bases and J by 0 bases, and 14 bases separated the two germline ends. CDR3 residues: CSAVVTSPNTGELFF. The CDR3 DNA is TGCAGTGCCGTAGTGACGTCGCCGAACACCGGGGAGCTGTTTTTT.

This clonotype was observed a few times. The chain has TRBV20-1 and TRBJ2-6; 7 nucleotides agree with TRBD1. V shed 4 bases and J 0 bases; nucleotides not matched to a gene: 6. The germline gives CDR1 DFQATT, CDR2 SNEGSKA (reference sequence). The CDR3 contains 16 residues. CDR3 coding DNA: TGCAGTGCTAACAGGGGCGCCCCCTCTGGGGCCAACGTCCTGACTTTC. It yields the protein CSANRGAPSGANVLTF.

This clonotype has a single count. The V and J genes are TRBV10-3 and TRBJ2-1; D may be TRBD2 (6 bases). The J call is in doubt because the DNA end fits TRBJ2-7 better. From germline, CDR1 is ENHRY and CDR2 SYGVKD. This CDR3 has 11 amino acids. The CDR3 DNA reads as TGTGCCACCGCGGACTACAATGAGCAGTACTTC. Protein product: CATADYNEQYF.